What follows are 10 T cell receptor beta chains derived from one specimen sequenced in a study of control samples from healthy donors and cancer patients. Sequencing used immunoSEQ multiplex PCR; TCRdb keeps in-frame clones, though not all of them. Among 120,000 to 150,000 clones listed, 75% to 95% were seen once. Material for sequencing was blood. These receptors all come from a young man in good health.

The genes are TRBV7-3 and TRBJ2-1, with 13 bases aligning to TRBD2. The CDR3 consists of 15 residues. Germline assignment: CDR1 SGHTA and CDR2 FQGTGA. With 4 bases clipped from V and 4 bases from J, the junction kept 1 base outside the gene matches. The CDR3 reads CASSWTSGGYNEQFF. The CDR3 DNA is TGTGCCAGCAGCTGGACTAGCGGGGGTTACAATGAGCAGTTCTTC.

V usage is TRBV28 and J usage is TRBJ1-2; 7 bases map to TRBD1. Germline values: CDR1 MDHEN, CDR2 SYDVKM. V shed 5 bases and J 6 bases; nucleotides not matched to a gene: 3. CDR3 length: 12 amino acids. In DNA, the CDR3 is TGTGCCAGCAGTGCGCAGGGGGATGGCTACACCTTC. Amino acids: CASSAQGDGYTF.

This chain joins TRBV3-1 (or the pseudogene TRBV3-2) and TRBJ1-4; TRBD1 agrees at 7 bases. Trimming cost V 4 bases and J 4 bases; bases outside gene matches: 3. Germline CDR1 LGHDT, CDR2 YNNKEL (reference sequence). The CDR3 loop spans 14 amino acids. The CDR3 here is CASSPDRINEKLFF. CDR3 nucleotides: TGTGCCAGCAGCCCGGACAGGATTAATGAAAAACTGTTTTTT.

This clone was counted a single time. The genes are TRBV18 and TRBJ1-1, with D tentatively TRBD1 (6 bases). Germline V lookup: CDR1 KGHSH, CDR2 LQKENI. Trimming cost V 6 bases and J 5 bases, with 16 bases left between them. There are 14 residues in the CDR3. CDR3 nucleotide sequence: TGTGCCAGCTCCCGGGACGGGGGGCAGACTGAAGCTTTCTTT. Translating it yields CASSRDGGQTEAFF.

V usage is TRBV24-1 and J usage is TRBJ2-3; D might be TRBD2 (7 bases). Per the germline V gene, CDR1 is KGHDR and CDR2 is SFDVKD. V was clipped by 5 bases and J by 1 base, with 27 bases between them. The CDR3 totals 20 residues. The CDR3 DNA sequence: TGTGCCACCAGTGTGAGGGGGGGGGCATACGAGTCTAGGGGCACAGATACGCAGTATTTT. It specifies CATSVRGGAYESRGTDTQYF.

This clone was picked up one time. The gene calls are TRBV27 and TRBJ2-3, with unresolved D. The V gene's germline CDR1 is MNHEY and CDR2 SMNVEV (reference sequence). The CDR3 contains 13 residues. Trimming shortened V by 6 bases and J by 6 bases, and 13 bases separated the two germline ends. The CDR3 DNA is TGTGCCAGCAGCCCTACCCTCCCCGATACGCAGTATTTT. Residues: CASSPTLPDTQYF.

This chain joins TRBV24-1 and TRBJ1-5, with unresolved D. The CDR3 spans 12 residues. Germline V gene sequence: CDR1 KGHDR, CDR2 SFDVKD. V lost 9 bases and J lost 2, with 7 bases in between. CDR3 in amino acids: CATGEGNQPQHF. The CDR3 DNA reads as TGTGCCACCGGGGAAGGCAATCAGCCCCAGCATTTT.

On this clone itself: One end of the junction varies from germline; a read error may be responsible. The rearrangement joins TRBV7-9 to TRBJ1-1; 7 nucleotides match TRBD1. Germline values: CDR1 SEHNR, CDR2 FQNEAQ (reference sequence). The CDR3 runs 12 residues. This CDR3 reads CASSLGAGGPIF. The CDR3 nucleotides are TGTGCCAGCAGCTTAGGGGCAGGGGGACCGATCTTT.

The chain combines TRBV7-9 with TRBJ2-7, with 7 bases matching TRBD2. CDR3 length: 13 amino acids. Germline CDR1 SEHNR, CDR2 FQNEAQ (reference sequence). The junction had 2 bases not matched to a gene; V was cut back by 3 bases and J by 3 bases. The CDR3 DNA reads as TGTGCCAGCAGCTTTCGCGGGGGCTACGAGCAGTACTTC. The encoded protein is CASSFRGGYEQYF.

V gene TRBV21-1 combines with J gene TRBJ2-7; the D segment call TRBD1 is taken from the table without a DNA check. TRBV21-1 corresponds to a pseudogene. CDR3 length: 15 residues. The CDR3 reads CASSKADRGRYEQYF. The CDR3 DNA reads TGTGCCAGCAGCAAGGCGGACAGGGGGCGTTACGAGCAGTACTTC.